This T cell receptor beta chain was recorded in a study of blood T cell repertoires in COVID-19. Study summary: Acute and convalescent COVID-19 samples came from the United States, Italy and Spain. T cells, B-cell-depleted T cells, or PBMCs supplied cDNA or gDNA.

This clone was counted once. The authors' processing: Amplification with reference gene primers provided the estimates of nucleated cell counts. Clones were sequenced by immunoSEQ multiplex PCR, and TCRdb holds only the in-frame ones, with some missing. The DNA was the basis for D and trimming; V, J and clone size are from that table. The table has roughly 48,000 clones, 80% to 85% seen once. This clonotype was sampled from a man in his sixties or seventies with acute or convalescent COVID-19. Sequencing was carried out using peripheral blood.

CDR3 sequence: CASSFGQGNTEAFF. The CDR3 DNA is TGTGCCAGCAGCTTTGGGCAGGGGAACACTGAAGCTTTCTTT. The V and J genes are TRBV11-2 and TRBJ1-1; TRBD1 is a possible D gene (5 bases). The CDR3 consists of 14 residues. Germline V gene lookup returns CDR1 SGHAT and CDR2 FQNNGV. V lost 3 bases and J lost 1, with 9 bases in between.